This T cell receptor beta chain was captured in a study of OX40 agonist ivuxolimab in advanced cancers. Study-level background: Dose-escalation cases comprised hepatocellular carcinoma, melanoma, renal cell or head and neck cancer. One patient with hepatocellular carcinoma and two with cutaneous melanoma, three in all, had partial responses.

Of note for this clone: The antigen is not known.

Regarding the study as a whole: On average, CD8+ T cells showed a greater number of expanded clones than CD4+. What antigens the expanded peripheral T cells recognized was never established.

Produced via immunoSEQ multiplex PCR; TCRdb's table is partial and in-frame only. Found here are approximately 130,000 clones, about 92% of them singletons; the top ten hold more than 1%. The CDR3 extends over 12 amino acids. CDR1 and CDR2 from the germline V gene are WNHNN and SYGVQD (reference sequence). Trimming at V came to 10 bases and at J to 8 bases, leaving 6 bases not matched to a gene. This chain connects TRBV10-1 to TRBJ1-4; TRBD1 matches 8 bases. The sample consisted of CD4+ or CD8+ T cells sorted from blood, taken in a trial of the OX40 agonist ivuxolimab. The clonotype originates from an adult with an advanced solid tumor such as melanoma, head and neck, liver or kidney cancer. In nucleotides, the CDR3 is TGCGCCAACCGGACAGGGCGCGAAAAACTGTTTTTT. Protein sequence: CANRTGREKLFF.